This TCR beta chain emerged from a study of T cell responses to AZD1222 COVID-19 vaccine. Study observations and caveats: The number of AZD1222 recipients seropositive at baseline was only five or six. Reportedly, close to half of spike-specific TCRs are directed against unmutated variant regions. Two AZD1222 administrations were followed by greater Spike-specific TCR breadth and depth. Distributed over spike, vaccine-associated CD4 TCRs predominated at 160-218 and 743-854.

The CDR3 has 12 amino acids. Germline CDR1 reads MDHEN; CDR2 reads SYDVKM. Trimming removed 4 bases from V and 10 bases from J, with 13 bases in between. The protocol was immunoSEQ multiplex PCR, while the TCRdb copy is restricted to in-frame clones and leaves out a portion. The table lists 100,000 to 150,000 clones, around 85% of them singletons. Concerning this clone: Its matching antigen is unknown.

The chain is built from TRBV28 and TRBJ1-1; D is uncertain. The clonotype comes from an adult who received the AZD1222 COVID-19 vaccine. Material: peripheral blood, obtained 28 days after the second AZD1222 dose. CDR3 protein: CASSSRGLIAFF. Written as DNA, the CDR3 is TGTGCCAGCAGTTCCCGAGGATTGATAGCTTTCTTT.